Listed here are 30 T cell receptor beta chains from one sample, sequenced in a study of blood T cell repertoires in COVID-19. Produced via immunoSEQ multiplex PCR; TCRdb's table is partial and in-frame only. The table records roughly 140,000 clones, 90% of them present only once. Input material: peripheral blood. The receptors stem from a woman at least 80 years old with acute or convalescent COVID-19.

The rearrangement uses TRBV5-4 and TRBJ2-7; no reliable D call. The CDR3 has 13 amino acids. Germline V lookup: CDR1 SGHNT, CDR2 YYREEE (reference sequence). Deletions cut 4 bases from V and 6 bases from J, with 14 bases between. CDR3 amino acids: CASSPLSSGEQYF. CDR3 nucleotides: TGTGCCAGCAGCCCACTGTCCTCGGGCGAGCAGTACTTC.

V is TRBV18 and J is TRBJ2-1, with 7 bases matching TRBD1. CDR3 length equals 14 residues. Germline-derived CDR1 and CDR2 are KGHSH and LQKENI. With 3 bases clipped from V and 8 bases from J, the junction kept 7 bases outside the gene matches. The CDR3 DNA sequence: TGTGCCAGCTCACCTCGTAGACAGGGCTATGAGCAGTTCTTC. This gives the protein CASSPRRQGYEQFF.

The chain links TRBV5-1 to TRBJ2-1; the D is unclear. Trimming cost V 0 bases and J 5 bases, with 6 bases left between them. Germline V lookup: CDR1 SGHRS, CDR2 YFSETQ. The CDR3 spans 13 residues. CDR3 bases: TGCGCCAGCAGCTTGGTTGTCAACAATGAGCAGTTCTTC. Amino acids: CASSLVVNNEQFF.

The table lists this clone with a count of one. CDR3 sequence: CAWSSLSTDTQYF. For the CDR3, the DNA is TGTGCCTGGAGCAGTTTAAGCACAGATACGCAGTATTTT. J is TRBJ2-3 and V is TRBV30; D ambiguous. Germline V gene lookup returns CDR1 GTSNPN and CDR2 SVGIG (reference sequence). CDR3 length: 13 amino acids. V lost 3 bases and J 0 bases, leaving 7 bases between the germline ends.

The chain combines TRBV7-9 with TRBJ1-1; the D gene is possibly TRBD1 (5 bases). Germline V CDR1 and CDR2: SEHNR, FQNEAQ (reference sequence). Trimming cost V 2 bases and J 0 bases, with 10 bases left between them. The CDR3 runs 15 residues. CDR3 residues: CASSLNTGVNTEAFF. DNA for the CDR3: TGTGCCAGCAGCTTAAACACAGGCGTGAACACTGAAGCTTTCTTT.

V and J are TRBV7-9 and TRBJ2-1; 9 bases align to TRBD2. The CDR3 spans 15 residues. Germline CDR1 and CDR2: SEHNR and FQNEAQ (reference sequence). With 2 bases clipped from V and 9 bases from J, the junction kept 8 bases outside the gene matches. CDR3 DNA sequence: TGTGCCAGCAGCTTAATATCCAGCGGGGGGACTGAGCAGTTCTTC. It yields the protein CASSLISSGGTEQFF. Full variable domain (rest looked up from reference TRBV7-9 and TRBJ2-1): DTGVSQNPRHKITKRGQNVTFRCDPISEHNRLYWYRQTLGQGPEFLTYFQNEAQLEKSRLLSDRFSAERPKGSFSTLEIQRTEQGDSAMYLCASSLISSGGTEQFFGPGTRLTVL.

In DNA, the CDR3 is TGTGCCTGGAGCCCGGGACAGCCGGGAGGGCAGCCCCAGCATTTT. It translates to CAWSPGQPGGQPQHF. The chain has TRBV30 and TRBJ1-5, with 7 bases aligning to TRBD1. The germline V gene encodes CDR1 GTSNPN and CDR2 SVGIG (reference sequence). The CDR3 runs to 15 residues. The J segment lost 7 bases and the V segment lost 3 bases, leaving 12 bases of the junction unmatched.

The chain combines TRBV19 with TRBJ1-2, with D possibly TRBD1 on 6 matching bases. The V and J ends lost 5 bases and 4 bases respectively, with 11 bases between them. Germline CDR1 and CDR2: LNHDA and SQIVND (reference sequence). There are 13 residues in the CDR3. The chain's CDR3 is CASSRQGTYGYTF. DNA of the CDR3: TGTGCCAGTAGTCGGCAGGGGACCTATGGCTACACCTTC.

The chain couples TRBV2 to TRBJ1-5; D remains ambiguous. Per the germline V gene, CDR1 is SNHLY and CDR2 is FYNNEI. V dropped 6 bases and J dropped 0 bases, with 12 bases sitting between them. The CDR3 runs 15 residues. CDR3 region: CASRAGRNSNQPQHF. CDR3 nucleotides: TGTGCCAGCAGAGCCGGGAGAAATAGCAATCAGCCCCAGCATTTT.

The V and J genes are TRBV5-1 and TRBJ1-2; 7 nucleotides line up with TRBD1. Germline V gene sequence: CDR1 SGHRS, CDR2 YFSETQ. The trim removed 4 bases at V and 4 bases at J, leaving 7 bases unmatched. CDR3 length equals 14 residues. The CDR3 region is CASSLTGQLYGYTF. The CDR3 DNA sequence: TGCGCCAGCAGCCTTACGGGACAGCTCTATGGCTACACCTTC.

The chain couples TRBV30 to TRBJ1-2; the match to TRBD1 covers 9 bases. V lost 5 bases and J lost 8; bases outside the gene matches: 12. CDR3 size: 14 residues. Germline assignment: CDR1 GTSNPN and CDR2 SVGIG (reference sequence). The CDR3 reads CAWQTTGGAWGYTF. CDR3 coding DNA: TGTGCCTGGCAAACCACAGGGGGCGCTTGGGGCTACACCTTC.

The V and J genes are TRBV11-2 and TRBJ2-5; possible D gene TRBD2, 5 bases. This CDR3 region has 15 residues. Trimming took off 1 base at V and 1 base at J, with 10 bases between the two ends. Per germline, CDR1 SGHAT and CDR2 FQNNGV. The CDR3 spells CASSLVEGVQETQYF. Here the CDR3 DNA reads TGTGCCAGCAGCTTAGTTGAGGGTGTCCAAGAGACCCAGTACTTC.

V is TRBV19 and J is TRBJ2-4; 7 nucleotides line up with TRBD2. V shed 1 base and J 0 bases; nucleotides not matched to a gene: 3. Germline-derived CDR1 and CDR2 are LNHDA and SQIVND (reference sequence). The CDR3 covers 16 residues. DNA of the CDR3: TGTGCCAGTAGTATAGGGCTAGCGGTAGCCAAAAACATTCAGTACTTC. The encoded protein is CASSIGLAVAKNIQYF. Based on the CDR3 plus reference TRBV19 and TRBJ2-4, the full variable domain is DGGITQSPKYLFRKEGQNVTLSCEQNLNHDAMYWYRQDPGQGLRLIYYSQIVNDFQKGDIAEGYSVSREKKESFPLTVTSAQKNPTAFYLCASSIGLAVAKNIQYFGAGTRLSVL.

The chain recombines TRBV18 with TRBJ2-2, with D hard to call. Trimming stripped 1 base from V and 2 bases from J, with 5 bases between. Germline V gene lookup returns CDR1 KGHSH and CDR2 LQKENI. The CDR3 contains 14 residues. The CDR3 protein is CASSPQLNTGELFF. The CDR3 DNA reads as TGTGCCAGCTCACCACAATTAAACACCGGGGAGCTGTTTTTT.

The chain recombines TRBV29-1 with TRBJ1-1; 8 bases align to TRBD1. The V segment lost 7 bases and the J segment 1 base; nucleotides outside the gene matches: 8. Germline V gives CDR1 SQVTM, CDR2 ANQGSEA. This CDR3 has 14 amino acids. CDR3 in DNA: TGCAGCGGCACAGGGGGAAACTCGAACACTGAAGCTTTCTTT. Translating gives CSGTGGNSNTEAFF.

This chain links TRBV3-1 (or the pseudogene TRBV3-2) with TRBJ2-7; D remains unclear. Trimming took off 4 bases at V and 3 bases at J, with 4 bases between the two ends. The CDR3 spans 11 residues. The germline CDR1 and CDR2 sequences are LGHDT and YNNKEL (reference sequence). The CDR3 sequence: CASSLHYEQYF. Written as DNA, the CDR3 is TGTGCCAGCAGCCTTCACTACGAGCAGTACTTC.

This chain links TRBV12-5 with TRBJ1-1, with D unresolved. Germline assignment: CDR1 LGHNT and CDR2 FRNRAP. V lost 3 bases to trimming and J lost 5 bases, with 13 bases between them. There are 14 residues in the CDR3. The DNA of the CDR3 is TGTGCTAGTGGTTTAAGAGGGAGAGGGACTGAAGCTTTCTTT. Translated, it gives CASGLRGRGTEAFF.

This chain links TRBV21-1 with TRBJ2-7; the tabulated D call, TRBD1, remains unverified against the DNA. TRBV21-1 is an annotated pseudogene. The CDR3 sequence is 19 residues long. CDR3 sequence reads: CASSKALGLGAKLSYEQYF. DNA for the CDR3: TGTGCCAGCAGCAAAGCGCTGGGTCTGGGGGCCAAACTCTCCTACGAGCAGTACTTC.

The count of this clone is one. The V gene is TRBV19, the J gene TRBJ1-2; D gene ambiguous. Germline CDR1 LNHDA, CDR2 SQIVND (reference sequence). Trimming cost V 2 bases and J 4 bases, with 14 bases left between them. The CDR3 loop spans 15 amino acids. CDR3: CASSINGRPTYGYTF. The CDR3 bases are TGTGCCAGTAGTATAAACGGGAGGCCCACCTATGGCTACACCTTC.

The chain recombines TRBV3-1 (or the pseudogene TRBV3-2) with TRBJ1-2; D ambiguous. Germline CDR1 and CDR2: LGHDT and YNNKEL (reference sequence). The CDR3 covers 14 residues. The V end was cut by 3 bases, the J end by 3 bases, with 11 bases between. CDR3 loop: CASSQAAVDYGYTF. DNA for the CDR3: TGTGCCAGCAGCCAGGCCGCGGTGGACTATGGCTACACCTTC.

J is TRBJ1-3 and V is TRBV2, with a weak D call TRBD1 (5 bases). CDR3 length: 15 amino acids. The germline gives CDR1 SNHLY, CDR2 FYNNEI. V was trimmed by 4 bases and J by 1 base, leaving 11 bases between them. The CDR3 loop reads CASSANRMSGNTIYF. CDR3 DNA sequence: TGTGCCAGCAGTGCGAACAGGATGTCTGGAAACACCATATATTTT.

This clone was found once. CDR3 protein: CASSSSGREQYF. DNA of the CDR3: TGTGCCAGCTCATCCAGCGGTAGGGAGCAGTACTTC. The genes are TRBV18 and TRBJ2-7; D is perhaps TRBD2 (5 bases). With 5 bases removed from V and 7 bases from J, the gap between germline ends came to 12 bases. This CDR3 spans 12 amino acids. Germline loops: CDR1 KGHSH, CDR2 LQKENI.

Here the CDR3 DNA reads TGTGCCAGCGCCATGGAGATGAACACTGAAGCTTTCTTT. Encoded protein: CASAMEMNTEAFF. The chain joins TRBV7-2 to TRBJ1-1, with D uncertain. V lost 8 bases, J lost 0 bases, and 10 bases lay in between. CDR3 length equals 13 residues. Germline V gene data show CDR1 as SGHTA and CDR2 as FQGNSA.

This clone appeared a few times. CDR3 DNA sequence: TGCGCCAGCAGCCAAAGGCCCCCGGGTAGCGCTGGAAACACCATATATTTT. Translation gives CASSQRPPGSAGNTIYF. J is TRBJ1-3 and V is TRBV4-1; no reliable D call. The V and J ends lost 2 bases and 2 bases respectively, with 16 bases between them. The germline CDR1 and CDR2 sequences are MGHRA and YSYEKL. The CDR3 consists of 17 residues.

In its sample, this clone was seen a few times. The chain employs TRBV7-9 and TRBJ2-2; D perhaps matches TRBD2 (7 bases). The V gene's germline CDR1 is SEHNR and CDR2 FQNEAQ (reference sequence). Between the trimmed V and J ends, which lost 5 bases and 7 bases, there was a span of 20 bases. This CDR3 is built from 16 residues. The CDR3 is CASSLPSRGAVGELFF. The CDR3 DNA reads as TGTGCCAGCAGCCTCCCGAGTCGGGGGGCGGTCGGGGAGCTGTTTTTT.

The gene calls are TRBV20-1 and TRBJ2-5, with D uncertain. Germline-derived CDR1 and CDR2 are DFQATT and SNEGSKA (reference sequence). This CDR3 is built from 11 residues. Trimming removed 3 bases at V and 4 bases at J, with 6 bases between. The CDR3 is CSARSRETQYF. CDR3 bases: TGCAGTGCTAGGTCTCGAGAGACCCAGTACTTC.

V gene TRBV5-1 combines with J gene TRBJ1-2; 9 nucleotides agree with TRBD1. Germline lookup yields CDR1 SGHRS and CDR2 YFSETQ. With V trimmed by 1 base and J by 7 bases, 11 bases remained unmatched. The CDR3 contains 16 residues. The CDR3 sequence: CASSLSLSGQGVGYTF. CDR3 nucleotide sequence: TGCGCCAGCAGCTTGAGTCTTTCGGGACAGGGAGTTGGCTACACCTTC. Full variable domain (rest looked up from reference TRBV5-1 and TRBJ1-2): KAGVTQTPRYLIKTRGQQVTLSCSPISGHRSVSWYQQTPGQGLQFLFEYFSETQRNKGNFPGRFSGRQFSNSRSEMNVSTLELGDSALYLCASSLSLSGQGVGYTFGSGTRLTVV.

In DNA, the CDR3 is TGCGCCAGCAGCTTGGCCCCGGACAGAAACCAAGAGACCCAGTACTTC. This codes for CASSLAPDRNQETQYF. The chain joins TRBV5-1 to TRBJ2-5; possibly TRBD1 for D (6 bases). This CDR3 contains 16 residues. Germline V gene sequence: CDR1 SGHRS, CDR2 YFSETQ. Trimming took off 0 bases at V and 0 bases at J, with 12 bases between the two ends.

The sample holds one count of this clone. The chain couples TRBV9 to TRBJ2-2; a possible D gene is TRBD2 (6 bases). This CDR3 has 14 amino acids. V lost 3 bases and J 6 bases, leaving 12 bases between the germline ends. Looked up from germline, CDR1 is SGDLS and CDR2 is YYNGEE. The CDR3 coding sequence is TGTGCCAGCAGCGCCCGGGGGTTCCCCGGGGAGCTGTTTTTT. As protein: CASSARGFPGELFF.

CDR3 DNA sequence: TGTGCCAGCAGCTCCCTGGACTCCACAGATACGCAGTATTTT. Amino acids: CASSSLDSTDTQYF. The rearrangement links TRBV5-8 to TRBJ2-3; a weak D match, TRBD2 (5 bases). Germline V gives CDR1 SGHTS, CDR2 YDEGEE. This CDR3 has 14 residues. Trimming cost V 3 bases and J 2 bases, with 10 bases left between them.